The 5 T cell receptor beta chains reported below all come from one sample, sequenced in a study of T cells in Graves' hyperthyroidism and ophthalmopathy (dated by TCRdb to the late 2010s). Library creation used multiplex PCR. Sequencing was carried out with an Illumina HiSeq 2000. Amplification of TCR beta CDR3 regions was carried out from RNA transcripts. For the first round of RT-PCR on the TCR CDR3, the HTBI primer set was used together with the Qiagen OneStep RT-PCR kit. TCRdb reanalyzed the raw reads on its own, using fastp at Q25 for trimming and MiXCR for clone calling, and kept in-frame beta chains. Under each unique CDR3 protein, matching rows form one entry showing the most common genes and DNA. A total of hundreds of thousands of distinct CDR3 sequences appear in this sample, roughly 45% of them only once. The ten largest account for under 8% of the sample. The sequenced material came from peripheral blood or thyroid tissue (not recorded which). Every receptor here comes from an adult man with Graves' disease, either hyperthyroidism or ophthalmopathy (not recorded which).

The J gene is TRBJ1-4, the V gene TRBV20-1; possible D gene TRBD1, 6 bases. Germline V lookup: CDR1 DFQATT, CDR2 SNEGSKA (reference sequence). The ends were cut back, 0 bases at V and 4 bases at J, with 12 bases in the middle. The CDR3 sequence is 15 residues long. The CDR3 sequence is CSARDSPDSNEKLFF. In DNA, the CDR3 is TGCAGTGCTAGAGATAGCCCGGACAGTAATGAAAAACTGTTTTTT.

The CDR3: CASSPPPRGLYEQYF. The CDR3 DNA reads TGTGCCAGCTCACCACCTCCCAGGGGGCTATACGAGCAGTACTTC. The chain combines TRBV7-9 with TRBJ2-5; 8 bases align to TRBD1. Near its end, the DNA agrees better with TRBJ2-7, so the J call may be wrong. Germline V lookup: CDR1 SEHNR, CDR2 FQNEAQ (reference sequence). This CDR3 region has 15 residues.

In its sample, this clonotype was seen a few times. This chain connects TRBV19 to TRBJ2-2; 14 nucleotides match TRBD2. In germline, CDR1 is LNHDA, CDR2 SQIVND (reference sequence). The CDR3 runs to 16 residues. The V gene end was trimmed by 10 bases and the J gene end by 6 bases; junction bases not matched to a gene: 10. CDR3 residues: CATSRLTSGRAGELFF. The CDR3 nucleotides are TGTGCCACCAGTAGATTGACTAGCGGGAGGGCCGGGGAGCTGTTTTTT.

As regards this clonotype: The germline gene is not matched at one end of the junction; a read error may be the cause. This chain links TRBV7-2 with TRBJ2-7, with TRBD2 identical over 7 bases. Germline-derived CDR1 and CDR2 are SGHTA and FQGNSA. The CDR3 has 14 residues. The CDR3 bases are TGTGCCAGCAGCACTGAGCGGGATAGGTACGAGCAGTGCTTC. Protein product: CASSTERDRYEQCF.

The V and J genes are TRBV20-1 and TRBJ1-1; D may be TRBD1 (6 bases). Per germline, CDR1 DFQATT and CDR2 SNEGSKA (reference sequence). The CDR3 covers 12 residues. Trimming stripped 8 bases from V and 1 base from J, with 11 bases between. The chain's CDR3 is CSLLQGNTEAFF. The CDR3 DNA follows: TGCAGTTTACTACAGGGGAACACTGAAGCTTTCTTT.